This record looks at one T cell receptor (beta chain) sequence and its context. The antigen this receptor binds is unknown. The input lacks base qualities; no much larger clone sits a single base away. This specimen belongs to a study of T cell repertoires in cytomegalovirus infection (dated by TCRdb to between 2018 and 2021). In terms of the full investigation: Donor HLA type was relevant to the analysis, because carriage of CMV infection together with the matching HLA type was indicated by public TCR beta signatures.

Sequencing was performed on an Illumina HiSeq 1500. TCRdb itself trimmed the public reads at Q25 with fastp, ran MiXCR and retained productive beta chains. A single entry per CDR3 protein holds the most common genes and DNA from its merged rows. The sample profile shows approximately 140,000 distinct CDR3 sequences; roughly 8.2% of them were found once. 9.5% to 13% of the sample comes from the top ten. What the research found in general, with its limitations: In both this cohort and an independent 352-donor cohort, the cumulative frequency of public TCR beta family members distinguished carriers of CMV infection plus the relevant HLA type. The ex vivo response was dominated by HLA-C-restricted CMV-specific TCR beta clonotypes, and the single most frequent clonotype in two of eight donors was supplied by these HLA-C-restricted clonotypes.

Per the germline V gene, LGHNT is the CDR1 and FRNRAP is the CDR2. Spanning cysteine to phenylalanine, the CDR3 consists of 12 amino acids. Of the read, only the CDR3 DNA is kept; its 36 bases are in frame from base 1. The germline ends are 8 bases apart after V is trimmed by 3 bases and J by 6 bases. The clonotype was recovered from a human donor in good health (CMV status not recorded). Some clones in this sample may be carry-over from other donors' samples. The chain was built from TRBV12-5 and TRBJ1-1, with the identity of the D gene unclear. Sequenced input: PBMCs. The nucleotide sequence reads as follows: TGTGCTAGTGGTTTAGGCATCGCTGAAGCTTTCTTT. Translated, this gives CASGLGIAEAFF.